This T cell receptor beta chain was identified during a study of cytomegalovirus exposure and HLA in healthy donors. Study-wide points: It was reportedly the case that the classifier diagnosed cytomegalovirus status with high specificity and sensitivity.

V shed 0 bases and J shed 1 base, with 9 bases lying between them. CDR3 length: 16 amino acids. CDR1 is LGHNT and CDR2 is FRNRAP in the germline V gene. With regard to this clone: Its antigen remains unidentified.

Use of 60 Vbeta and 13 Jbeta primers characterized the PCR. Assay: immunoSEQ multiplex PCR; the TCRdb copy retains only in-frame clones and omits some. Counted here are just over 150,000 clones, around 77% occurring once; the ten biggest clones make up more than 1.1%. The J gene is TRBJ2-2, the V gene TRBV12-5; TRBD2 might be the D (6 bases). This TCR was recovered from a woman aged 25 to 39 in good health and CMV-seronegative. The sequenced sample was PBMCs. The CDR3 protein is CASGLVHGRNTGELFF. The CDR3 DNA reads TGTGCTAGTGGTTTGGTACACGGGAGGAACACCGGGGAGCTGTTTTTT.